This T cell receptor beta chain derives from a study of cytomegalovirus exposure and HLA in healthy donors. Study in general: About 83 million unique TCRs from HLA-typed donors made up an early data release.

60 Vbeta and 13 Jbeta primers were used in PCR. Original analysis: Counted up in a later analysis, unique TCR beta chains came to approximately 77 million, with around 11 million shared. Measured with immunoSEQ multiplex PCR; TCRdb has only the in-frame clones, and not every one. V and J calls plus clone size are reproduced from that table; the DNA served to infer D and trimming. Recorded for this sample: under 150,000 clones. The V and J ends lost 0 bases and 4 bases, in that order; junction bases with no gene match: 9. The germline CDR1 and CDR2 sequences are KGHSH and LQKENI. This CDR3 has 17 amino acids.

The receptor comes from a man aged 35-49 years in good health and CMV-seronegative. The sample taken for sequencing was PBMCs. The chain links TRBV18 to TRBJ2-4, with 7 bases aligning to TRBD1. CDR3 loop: CASSPPMVGTVKNIQYF. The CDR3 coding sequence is TGTGCCAGCTCACCACCGATGGTAGGGACAGTGAAAAACATTCAGTACTTC.